The source of this T cell receptor (beta chain) is a study of molecular identifiers for immune sequencing clone quantification. Regarding the study as a whole: A single cell's spiked Jurkat TCR RNA was reportedly detectable among one million naive cells.

The germline gives CDR1 MDHEN, CDR2 SYDVKM. There are 16 residues in the CDR3. Trimming left V 8 bases short and J 0 bases short, with 14 bases between. To note about this clonotype: Its target is not known. This may be a read error, as it is one base from a much larger clone.

Between about 19,000 and 1,100,000 sorted cells, with 10%, 30% or 50% RNA, yielded naive CD8 libraries. As previously described, bulk TCR libraries were made using listed TCR primers. In TCRdb, the PCR reads were re-called with MiXCR into one record per CDR3 protein. The profile shows a few hundred thousand distinct CDR3 sequences, approximately 25% of them singletons. Sequenced: naive CD8+ T cells from blood, with Jurkat cell RNA spiked in. Stated subset: FACS-sorted CD8+CD4-CCR7+CD45RA+ naive T cells. J is TRBJ2-6 and V is TRBV28; D might be TRBD1 or TRBD2, each matching 5 bases. The receptor's source is a human donor in good health. Some libraries in this study had Jurkat cell RNA spiked in. This CDR3 reads CASRPGRSSGANVLTF. For the CDR3, the DNA is TGTGCCAGCCGTCCGGGACGGAGCTCTGGGGCCAACGTCCTGACTTTC.